This T cell receptor beta chain derives from a study of CD8 T cells in ankylosing spondylitis. With respect to this clonotype: Its target is not known.

TCRdb redid the calling of the 5' RACE reads with MiXCR, one entry per CDR3 protein. The sample holds hundreds of thousands of distinct CDR3 sequences, 32% seen once. General observations from the study: Reported data indicate significant enrichment of disease-linked clones within matched ankylosing spondylitis synovial fluid.

Germline loops: CDR1 SGHDT, CDR2 YYEEEE. This CDR3 spans 14 amino acids. V lost 8 bases to trimming and J lost 2 bases, with 14 bases between them. The chain couples TRBV5-6 to TRBJ2-1; D not certain. This receptor was taken from a male donor with ankylosing spondylitis or in good health (not recorded which). Sequenced: blood, either unsorted or a sorted T cell fraction (not recorded which). This CDR3 reads CARPGRKPYNEQFF. The CDR3 DNA is TGTGCCAGACCTGGACGGAAACCCTACAATGAGCAGTTCTTC.